Below are 26 T cell receptor beta chains sequenced from a single sample in a study of early T cells in non-severe SARS-CoV-2 infection. TCRdb called the 5' RACE reads again in MiXCR, with one record for every CDR3 protein. The sample includes over 85,000 distinct CDR3 sequences, 16% seen only once; the top ten take over 0.95%. The specimen was whole blood. The receptors were sampled from an adult who was a healthcare worker with PCR-confirmed SARS-CoV-2 infection or an uninfected control (not recorded which).

The chain links TRBV28 to TRBJ1-4; D gene ambiguous. The CDR3 spans 15 residues. CDR1 MDHEN and CDR2 SYDVKM come from the germline V gene. The V end was cut by 4 bases, the J end by 0 bases, with 9 bases between. CDR3 nucleotides: TGTGCCAGCAGTTCGGGTGGACCAACTAATGAAAAACTGTTTTTT. Its protein is CASSSGGPTNEKLFF.

This chain connects TRBV18 to TRBJ2-5, with 11 bases that match TRBD2. The CDR3 covers 14 residues. V lost 3 bases and J lost 3; bases outside the gene matches: 0. Germline values: CDR1 KGHSH, CDR2 LQKENI. The CDR3 DNA sequence: TGTGCCAGCTCACCGACTAGCGGGGAAGAGACCCAGTACTTC. This translates into CASSPTSGEETQYF.

J is TRBJ2-3 and V is TRBV7-6; tentative D call: TRBD2 (6 bases). The germline V and J ends were trimmed by 5 bases and 3 bases, with 12 bases remaining between them. Germline CDR1 is SGHVS and CDR2 is FNYEAQ. There are 14 residues in the CDR3. CDR3: CASSRIRETDTQYF. The CDR3 nucleotides read TGTGCCAGCAGCCGTATTCGGGAGACAGATACGCAGTATTTT.

This clonotype was seen just once. The chain carries TRBV28 and TRBJ1-5; the D gene is possibly TRBD1 (6 bases). CDR3 size: 13 residues. The ends were cut back, 8 bases at V and 5 bases at J, with 13 bases in the middle. Germline assignment: CDR1 MDHEN and CDR2 SYDVKM. CDR3: CASLQGGYQPQHF. CDR3 nucleotide sequence: TGTGCCAGCCTACAGGGTGGATATCAGCCCCAGCATTTT.

This clonotype was seen only a few times. CDR3: CASSSAGRASYEQYF. The CDR3 DNA reads as TGTGCCAGCAGTTCTGCGGGCAGAGCCTCCTACGAGCAGTACTTC. This chain links TRBV5-5 with TRBJ2-7, with a possible D match to TRBD2 (5 bases). Germline V CDR1 and CDR2: SGHKS, YYEKEE (reference sequence). The CDR3 is made up of 15 amino acids. Trimming stripped 5 bases from V and 0 bases from J, with 15 bases between.

This sequence joins TRBV29-1 and TRBJ2-5; D gene ambiguous. In germline, CDR1 is SQVTM, CDR2 ANQGSEA. Trimming cost V 6 bases and J 2 bases, with 13 bases left between them. This CDR3 comprises 13 residues. The chain's CDR3 is CSVLLGGQETQYF. As DNA, the CDR3 is TGCAGCGTCCTCCTAGGCGGACAAGAGACCCAGTACTTC. Based on the CDR3 plus reference TRBV29-1 and TRBJ2-5, the full variable domain is SAVISQKPSRDICQRGTSLTIQCQVDSQVTMMFWYRQQPGQSLTLIATANQGSEATYESGFVIDKFPISRPNLTFSTLTVSNMSPEDSSIYLCSVLLGGQETQYFGPGTRLLVL.

The rearrangement links TRBV11-2 to TRBJ1-1; the match to TRBD1 covers 8 bases. Germline-derived CDR1 and CDR2 are SGHAT and FQNNGV. This CDR3 is 15 amino acids long. V lost 5 bases, J lost 0 bases, and 5 bases stayed unmatched. The CDR3 loop is CASSPRQGMNTEAFF. The CDR3 DNA reads as TGTGCCAGCAGCCCTAGACAGGGGATGAACACTGAAGCTTTCTTT.

This chain joins TRBV19 and TRBJ1-5; no clear D. V lost 6 bases and J lost 6, with 9 bases in between. The germline CDR1 and CDR2 sequences are LNHDA and SQIVND (reference sequence). The CDR3 loop spans 12 amino acids. The CDR3: CASRSMGQPQHF. The CDR3 DNA reads TGTGCCAGTAGATCGATGGGTCAGCCCCAGCATTTT.

CDR3 sequence: CAISGTSGSTDTQYF. For the CDR3, the DNA is TGTGCCATCAGTGGGACTAGCGGTAGCACAGATACGCAGTATTTT. The V and J genes are TRBV10-3 and TRBJ2-3; TRBD2 agrees at 10 bases. V shed 4 bases and J 0 bases; nucleotides not matched to a gene: 1. Per germline, CDR1 ENHRY and CDR2 SYGVKD. The CDR3 is 15 amino acids.

The chain joins TRBV20-1 to TRBJ2-7; D might be TRBD1 or TRBD2, each matching 5 bases. The V and J ends lost 2 bases and 6 bases respectively, with 17 bases between them. This CDR3 is built from 14 residues. The germline V gene has CDR1 DFQATT and CDR2 SNEGSKA (reference sequence). CDR3 protein: CSARLPSGLFEQYF. The CDR3 nucleotides read TGCAGTGCTAGACTCCCATCGGGGCTCTTCGAGCAGTACTTC.

This chain uses TRBV11-2 with TRBJ2-3, with 12 bases aligning to TRBD2. The germline V gene encodes CDR1 SGHAT and CDR2 FQNNGV. Unmatched junction bases numbered 9, after V lost 5 bases and J lost 0 bases. This CDR3 is 18 amino acids long. CDR3: CASSHTTGLAGSTDTQYF. Written as DNA, the CDR3 is TGTGCCAGCAGCCATACGACCGGACTAGCGGGGAGCACAGATACGCAGTATTTT.

This clonotype was found many times. The chain has TRBV20-1 and TRBJ2-1; D is tentatively TRBD1 or TRBD2 (5 bases each). The V end was cut by 0 bases, the J end by 7 bases, with 13 bases between. The CDR3 contains 14 residues. The germline gives CDR1 DFQATT, CDR2 SNEGSKA (reference sequence). This CDR3 reads CSAREGETINEQFF. The CDR3 DNA sequence: TGCAGTGCTAGAGAGGGGGAAACAATTAATGAGCAGTTCTTC.

This clonotype has just a few counts. The V call is TRBV7-8, the J call TRBJ2-1; D is undetermined. This CDR3 is 15 amino acids long. With 5 bases removed from V and 0 bases from J, the gap between germline ends came to 11 bases. Germline CDR1 is SGHVS and CDR2 is FQNEAQ. CDR3: CASSLYSSSYNEQFF. DNA of the CDR3: TGTGCCAGCAGCCTCTATTCCAGCTCCTACAATGAGCAGTTCTTC.

This chain links TRBV28 with TRBJ2-7, with 7 bases fitting TRBD2. The CDR3 is 17 amino acids. V shed 3 bases, J shed 7 bases, and the junction held 18 bases outside the gene matches. Germline V CDR1 and CDR2: MDHEN, SYDVKM. Written as DNA, the CDR3 is TGTGCCAGCAGTTTCAGAGGGCTAGCGGAGCGAGGGGAGGAGCAGTACTTC. Translated: CASSFRGLAERGEEQYF.

This clonotype was observed a few times. The chain combines TRBV29-1 with TRBJ1-2; D unresolved. Germline assignment: CDR1 SQVTM and CDR2 ANQGSEA. Between the trimmed V and J ends, which lost 4 bases and 6 bases, there was a span of 12 bases. The CDR3 consists of 12 residues. CDR3 in DNA: TGCAGCGTTGGAGGGCAAGCCGATGGCTACACCTTC. It translates to CSVGGQADGYTF.

This clonotype was picked up a small number of times. CDR3 in DNA: TGCAGCGTTGAATCGGGGAAGGGTGGCTACACCTTC. As protein: CSVESGKGGYTF. The gene calls are TRBV29-1 and TRBJ1-2, with no clear D. V lost 2 bases, J lost 7 bases, and 11 bases lay in between. The CDR3 consists of 12 residues. Per the germline V gene, CDR1 is SQVTM and CDR2 is ANQGSEA.

This clonotype is medium-sized by share. The chain links TRBV11-2 to TRBJ2-1; D may be TRBD1 or TRBD2 (5 bases each). From germline, CDR1 is SGHAT and CDR2 FQNNGV. Trimming stripped 7 bases from V and 4 bases from J, with 11 bases between. The CDR3 is 13 amino acids. The CDR3 protein is CASTPGPYNEQFF. In DNA, the CDR3 is TGTGCCAGCACCCCGGGACCTTACAATGAGCAGTTCTTC.

The chain uses TRBV4-1 and TRBJ2-5, with 9 bases that match TRBD2. Per the germline V gene, CDR1 is MGHRA and CDR2 is YSYEKL. V lost 2 bases, J lost 5 bases, and 9 bases stayed unmatched. The CDR3 extends over 16 amino acids. CDR3 coding DNA: TGCGCCAGCAGCCAATTAGCGGGAGCCGTAAGGGAGACCCAGTACTTC. This sequence encodes CASSQLAGAVRETQYF.

This clonotype was seen a few times. The chain employs TRBV11-2 and TRBJ1-6; the D gene is possibly TRBD1 (6 bases). With 2 bases removed from V and 9 bases from J, the gap between germline ends came to 14 bases. CDR3 size: 15 residues. Per the germline V gene, CDR1 is SGHAT and CDR2 is FQNNGV. As DNA, the CDR3 is TGTGCCAGCAGCTTATTTGAGGGGGGAAGTTCACCCCTCCACTTT. It is translated as CASSLFEGGSSPLHF. Together with reference TRBV11-2 and TRBJ1-6, the CDR3 gives the full variable domain: EAGVAQSPRYKIIEKRQSVAFWCNPISGHATLYWYQQILGQGPKLLIQFQNNGVVDDSQLPKDRFSAERLKGVDSTLKIQPAKLEDSAVYLCASSLFEGGSSPLHFGNGTRLTVT.

This clonotype was detected a few times. The chain carries TRBV4-1 and TRBJ1-1; D gene unclear. Germline lookup yields CDR1 MGHRA and CDR2 YSYEKL. The CDR3 length is 12 residues. The V end was cut by 1 base, the J end by 5 bases, with 5 bases between. The CDR3 loop reads CASSQGRTEAFF. Here the CDR3 DNA reads TGCGCCAGCAGCCAAGGAAGGACTGAAGCTTTCTTT.

J is TRBJ1-1 and V is TRBV6-4; maybe TRBD1 (6 bases). The CDR3 contains 16 residues. V was clipped by 6 bases and J by 0 bases, with 17 bases between them. Germline CDR1 MRHNA, CDR2 SNTAGT. CDR3 amino acids: CASSPKGGQVNTEAFF. The CDR3 region has the DNA TGTGCCAGCAGCCCTAAAGGGGGACAAGTGAACACTGAAGCTTTCTTT.

The V call is TRBV20-1, the J call TRBJ2-2; 9 bases match TRBD2. With 5 bases clipped from V and 5 bases from J, the junction kept 6 bases outside the gene matches. Germline V gives CDR1 DFQATT, CDR2 SNEGSKA (reference sequence). The CDR3 spans 14 residues. As DNA, the CDR3 is TGCAGTGCTGGCGGGGGGGCCGTAACCGGGGAGCTGTTTTTT. Amino acid sequence: CSAGGGAVTGELFF.

The chain employs TRBV5-6 and TRBJ2-2, with 8 positions matching TRBD2. Germline V gene sequence: CDR1 SGHDT, CDR2 YYEEEE. The junction had 8 bases not matched to a gene; V was cut back by 4 bases and J by 6 bases. The CDR3 runs 15 residues. CDR3 amino acids: CASSRGLAGAGELFF. In DNA, the CDR3 is TGTGCCAGCAGCCGGGGGCTAGCGGGCGCCGGGGAGCTGTTTTTT.

This clonotype was recorded many times. The genes are TRBV7-9 and TRBJ2-3; unclear D gene. CDR3 size: 12 residues. Trimming cost V 4 bases and J 4 bases, with 6 bases left between them. In germline, CDR1 is SEHNR, CDR2 FQNEAQ (reference sequence). The CDR3 DNA reads as TGTGCCAGCAGCTCTACTGCAGATACGCAGTATTTT. Amino acids: CASSSTADTQYF.

In this sample, this clonotype turned up a few times. The chain combines TRBV11-2 with TRBJ2-3, with unresolved D. Germline CDR1 and CDR2: SGHAT and FQNNGV. Between the trimmed V and J ends, which lost 3 bases and 4 bases, there was a span of 11 bases. The CDR3 is made up of 14 amino acids. Written as DNA, the CDR3 is TGTGCCAGCAGCTTTGGGTCCTACCCAGATACGCAGTATTTT. Translating it yields CASSFGSYPDTQYF.

This clonotype was found once. The rearrangement uses TRBV6-6 and TRBJ1-1; D not certain. Looked up from germline, CDR1 is MNHNY and CDR2 is SVGAGI (reference sequence). This CDR3 has 13 amino acids. Trimming took off 5 bases at V and 8 bases at J, with 15 bases between the two ends. As DNA, the CDR3 is TGTGCCAGCAGTACCACACCAGAACAGGAAGCTTTCTTT. Residues: CASSTTPEQEAFF.